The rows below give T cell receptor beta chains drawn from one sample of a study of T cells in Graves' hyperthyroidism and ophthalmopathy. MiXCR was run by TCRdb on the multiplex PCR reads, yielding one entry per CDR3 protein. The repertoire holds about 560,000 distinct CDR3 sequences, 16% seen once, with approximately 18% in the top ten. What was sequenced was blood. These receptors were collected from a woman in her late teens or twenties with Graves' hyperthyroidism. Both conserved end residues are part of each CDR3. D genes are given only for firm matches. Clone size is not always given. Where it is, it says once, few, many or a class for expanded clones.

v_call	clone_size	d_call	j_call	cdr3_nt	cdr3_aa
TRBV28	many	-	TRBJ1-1	TGTGCCAGCAGGAGTGGGGGGCGGGTGAACACTGAAGCTTTCTTT	CASRSGGRVNTEAFF
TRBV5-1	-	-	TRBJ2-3	TGCGCCAGCAGCTTGGAGGAGACACCAACCTTATCGGATACGCAGTATTTT	CASSLEETPTLSDTQYF
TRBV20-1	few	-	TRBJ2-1	TGCAGTGCTCCGCCGCCGACAGTGTCCAATGAGCAGTTCTTC	CSAPPPTVSNEQFF
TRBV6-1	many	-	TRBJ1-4	TGTGCCAGCAGTGATTCGAGGTTTGGTGAAAAACTGTTTTTT	CASSDSRFGEKLFF
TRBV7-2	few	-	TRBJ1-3	TGTGCCAGCAGCCGTCCCCCAGGGGCTGGAAACACCATATATTTT	CASSRPPGAGNTIYF
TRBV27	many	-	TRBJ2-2	TGTGCCAGCAGTCCACAGGGGAGGGCGAACACCGGGGAGCTGTTTTTT	CASSPQGRANTGELFF
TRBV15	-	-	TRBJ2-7	TGTGCCACCAGCAGAGATCAGACTTCAGGGGCCGAGCAGTACTTC	CATSRDQTSGAEQYF
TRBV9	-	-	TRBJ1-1	TGTGCCAGCACCCTAGATCCGGTATCCAACACTGAAGCTTTCTTT	CASTLDPVSNTEAFF
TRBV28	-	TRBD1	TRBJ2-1	TGTGCCAGCAGTTCCCCCCCGGGACAGCTTTACAATGAGCAGTTCTTC	CASSSPPGQLYNEQFF
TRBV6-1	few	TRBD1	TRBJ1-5	TGTGCCAGCAGCCTCAGGGGGGAACAGGGGGCGCGACAGCCCCAGCATTTT	CASSLRGEQGARQPQHF
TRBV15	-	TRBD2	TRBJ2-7	TGTGCCACCAGCAGAGGTGGGGGGGGCTACGAGCAGTACTTC	CATSRGGGGYEQYF
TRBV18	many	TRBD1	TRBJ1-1	TGTGCCAGCAGTCCAGACAGGGGTACTGAAGCTTTCTTT	CASSPDRGTEAFF
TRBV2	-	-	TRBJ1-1	TGTGCCAGCAGTGAAGGGGGACGTGTTATTATTGAAGCTTTCTTT	CASSEGGRVIIEAFF
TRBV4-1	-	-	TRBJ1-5	TGCGCCAGCAGCCAAGATTGGCCACCTAGCCTTAGGCCCCAGCATTTT	CASSQDWPPSLRPQHF
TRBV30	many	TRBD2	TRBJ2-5	TGTGCCTGGAGTAAGGTTTCACTAGCGCTAAAAGAGACCCAGTACTTC	CAWSKVSLALKETQYF
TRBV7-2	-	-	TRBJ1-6	TGTGCCAGCAGCTTCCTCGACCTGGGGGATTCACCCCTCCACTTT	CASSFLDLGDSPLHF
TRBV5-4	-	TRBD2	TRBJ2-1	TGTGCCAGCAGCTTAACTAGCGGACTTAACTCCTACAATGAGCAGTTCTTC	CASSLTSGLNSYNEQFF
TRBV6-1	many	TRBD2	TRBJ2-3	TGTGCCAGCAGTGAGGGCGGGAGCGCAGATACGCAGTATTTT	CASSEGGSADTQYF
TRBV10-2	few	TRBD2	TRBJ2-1	TGCGCCAGCAGTGAGTCGCTAGCGGGGGGGCAGAATGAGCAGTTCTTC	CASSESLAGGQNEQFF
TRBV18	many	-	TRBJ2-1	TGTGCCAGCTCACCACCGATTAGCATGGCCAATGAGCAGTTCTTC	CASSPPISMANEQFF
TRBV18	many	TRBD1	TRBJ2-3	TGTGCCAGCTCACCACTCGGACAGGGGTCCGGAGATACGCAGTATTTT	CASSPLGQGSGDTQYF
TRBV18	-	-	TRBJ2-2	TGTGCCAGCTCCTCGGAGATGGGTGCCGACGGGGAGCTGTTTTTT	CASSSEMGADGELFF
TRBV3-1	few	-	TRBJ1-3	TGTGCCAGCAGCCGTACTAGCGTCGGGTCGCCTGGAAACACCATATATTTT	CASSRTSVGSPGNTIYF
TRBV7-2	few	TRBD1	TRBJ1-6	TGTGCCAGCAGCCGGACAGGGGGCGCGAATTCACCCCTCCACTTT	CASSRTGGANSPLHF
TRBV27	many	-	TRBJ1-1	TGTGCCAGCAGCCCTGCAGGGGTGAACACTGAAGCTTTCTTT	CASSPAGVNTEAFF
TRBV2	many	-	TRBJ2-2	TGTGCCAGCACTGTACGGCAAAGTTTTACCGCGAACACCGGGGAGCTGTTTTTT	CASTVRQSFTANTGELFF